This T cell receptor (beta chain) was captured in a study of post-analysis software for immune sequencing data. Study in general: Disease trajectories encompassed relapsing-remitting, secondary progressive and progressive-relapsing multiple sclerosis. Study-wide results and limits: When the samples were clustered directly with F measure, those that had been prepared in the same batch showed strong co-clustering. Normalized Chao1 diversity was significantly lower in multiple sclerosis patients than in controls. Relative to controls, patients had 5 or 6 TRBV segments at higher frequency, with TRBV5-6, TRBV5-1 and TRBV20-1 among these.

Included in the TCR beta cDNA libraries were unique molecular identifiers. It was from about 0.94 to 9.7 million T cells that approximately 500,000 cDNA molecules came. TCRdb independently ran MiXCR on the PCR reads; one entry per CDR3 protein. The sample has about 820,000 distinct CDR3 sequences; roughly half are singletons. The junction had 6 bases not matched to a gene; V was cut back by 7 bases and J by 6 bases. The V gene's germline CDR1 is LGHDT and CDR2 YNNKEL (reference sequence). The CDR3 has 14 residues. Remarks on this clonotype: Its specificity is not known.

The chain joins TRBV3-1 to TRBJ2-1; 10 bases map to TRBD2. This sequence was found in a girl aged 10 to 17 with multiple sclerosis. Sequencing was carried out using blood. CDR3 amino acids: CASTVASGGNEQFF. The CDR3 region has the DNA TGTGCCAGCACAGTGGCTAGCGGGGGCAATGAGCAGTTCTTC.